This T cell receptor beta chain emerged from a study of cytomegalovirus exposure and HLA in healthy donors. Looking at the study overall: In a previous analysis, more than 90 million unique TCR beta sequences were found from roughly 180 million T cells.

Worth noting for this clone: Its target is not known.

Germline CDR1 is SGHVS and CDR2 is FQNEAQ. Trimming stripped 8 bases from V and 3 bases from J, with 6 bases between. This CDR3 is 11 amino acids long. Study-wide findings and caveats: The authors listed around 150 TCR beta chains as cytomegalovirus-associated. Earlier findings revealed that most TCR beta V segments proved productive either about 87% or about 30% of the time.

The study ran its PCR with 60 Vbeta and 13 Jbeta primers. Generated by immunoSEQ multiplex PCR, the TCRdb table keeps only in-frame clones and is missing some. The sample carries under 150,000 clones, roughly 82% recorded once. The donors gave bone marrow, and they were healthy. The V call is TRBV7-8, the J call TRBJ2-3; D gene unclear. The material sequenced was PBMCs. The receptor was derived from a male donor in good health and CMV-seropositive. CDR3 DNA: TGTGCCAGCGGCCGAACAGATACGCAGTATTTT. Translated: CASGRTDTQYF.